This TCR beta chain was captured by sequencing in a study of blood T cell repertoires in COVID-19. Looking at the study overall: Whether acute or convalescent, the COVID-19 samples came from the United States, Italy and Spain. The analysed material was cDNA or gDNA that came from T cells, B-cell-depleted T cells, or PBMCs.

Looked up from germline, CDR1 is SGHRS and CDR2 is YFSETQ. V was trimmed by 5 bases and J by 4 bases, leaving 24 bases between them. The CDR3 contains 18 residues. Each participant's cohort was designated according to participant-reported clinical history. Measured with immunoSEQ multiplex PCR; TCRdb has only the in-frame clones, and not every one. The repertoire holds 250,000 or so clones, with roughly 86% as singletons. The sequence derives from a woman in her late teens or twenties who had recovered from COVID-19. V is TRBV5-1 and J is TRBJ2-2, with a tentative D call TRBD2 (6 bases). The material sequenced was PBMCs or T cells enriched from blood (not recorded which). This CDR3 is CASRKTFRGTSSTGELFF. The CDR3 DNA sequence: TGCGCCAGCAGGAAAACCTTTCGGGGGACGTCGAGCACCGGGGAGCTGTTTTTT.